This T cell receptor (beta chain) was recovered during a study of shared clonotypes between healthy human individuals. Assay: immunoSEQ multiplex PCR; the TCRdb copy retains only in-frame clones and omits some. The sample gives approximately 2,200,000 clones, 93% of which show up once; roughly 1.7% is in the top ten. CD45RO-negative CD8 cells positively selected for CCR7 made up the naive population, which excluded terminally differentiated effector memory CD45RA+ cells. CDR3 length: 14 residues. Trimming left V 4 bases short and J 6 bases short, with 13 bases between. The germline V gene has CDR1 SGHTA and CDR2 FQGTGA.

The V call is TRBV7-3, the J call TRBJ1-5; D gene ambiguous. The sample was naive CD8+ T cells from PBMCs. The receptor's source is a man between 18 and 29 years old in good health. Some clones in this sample may be carry-over from other donors' samples. The CDR3 DNA is TGTGCCAGCAGCTCTTTTTTCGTGGGTCAGCCCCAGCATTTT. Its translation is CASSSFFVGQPQHF.